The text below deals with one T cell receptor beta chain. Its antigen is undetermined. Cells stained for CD3, CD4, CD8, CD45RA and CD27 were sorted into four subsets. An equimolar mix of two oligonucleotides served as the beta constant-region primer for TRBC1 and TRBC2. TCRdb used MiXCR to reprocess the UMI-ligation and nested PCR reads, holding one entry per CDR3 protein. The data show 150,000 or so distinct CDR3 sequences, 17% seen once. These data originate in a study of naive and memory T cell subsets. Study observations and caveats: Clonotypes are single alpha or beta chains, not paired receptors. Possibly reflecting memory cells re-expressing CD45RA, a few larger clonotypes occurred in naive repertoires, especially CD8. Activation and differentiation may alter RNA-based TCR counts.

The CDR3 loop spans 12 amino acids. From germline, CDR1 is SGHRS and CDR2 YFSETQ. Trimming removed 0 bases from V and 8 bases from J, with 5 bases in between. This clonotype was obtained from a human donor in good health. The chain has TRBV5-1 and TRBJ2-2; D uncertain. Sequencing was done on a sample of naive CD4+ T cells from blood. The CDR3 region is CASSLELGELFF. The CDR3, as DNA: TGCGCCAGCAGCTTGGAGCTGGGGGAGCTGTTTTTT.